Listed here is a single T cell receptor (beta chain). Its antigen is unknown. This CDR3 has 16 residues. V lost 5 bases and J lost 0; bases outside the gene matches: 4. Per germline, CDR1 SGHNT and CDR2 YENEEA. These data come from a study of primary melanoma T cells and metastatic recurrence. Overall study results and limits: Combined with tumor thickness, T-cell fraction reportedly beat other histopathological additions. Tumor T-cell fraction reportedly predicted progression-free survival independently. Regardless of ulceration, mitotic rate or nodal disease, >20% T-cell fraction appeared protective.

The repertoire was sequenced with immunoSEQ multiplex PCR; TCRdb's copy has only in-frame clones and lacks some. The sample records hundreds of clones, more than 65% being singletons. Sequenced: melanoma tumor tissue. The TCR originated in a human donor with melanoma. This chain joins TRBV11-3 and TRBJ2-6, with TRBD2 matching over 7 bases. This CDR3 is CASSPSGFSGANVLTF. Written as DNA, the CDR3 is TGTGCCAGCAGCCCTAGCGGCTTCTCTGGGGCCAACGTCCTGACTTTC.